These 13 T cell receptor beta chains were sequenced from one sample in a study of blood T cell repertoires in COVID-19. Using immunoSEQ multiplex PCR, the repertoire was profiled, and TCRdb retains in-frame clones only, with some absent. The sample has some 200,000 clones, just under 90% seen once. Source material: peripheral blood. These receptors were obtained from a woman in her sixties or seventies with COVID-19, enrolled during active disease.

The gene calls are TRBV4-1 and TRBJ1-5; TRBD1 matches 10 bases. Germline CDR1 reads MGHRA; CDR2 reads YSYEKL. The CDR3 spans 14 residues. After removal of 5 bases from V and 7 bases from J, the junction contained 5 bases not matched to a gene. CDR3 protein: CASSRQGADQPQHF. CDR3 nucleotides: TGCGCCAGCAGCAGACAGGGGGCGGACCAGCCCCAGCATTTT.

The chain has TRBV25-1 and TRBJ2-3, with 8 nucleotides matching TRBD2. V shed 4 bases, J shed 5 bases, and the junction held 2 bases outside the gene matches. In germline, CDR1 is MGHDK, CDR2 SYGVNS. The CDR3 length is 13 residues. In DNA form, the CDR3 reads TGTGCCAGCAGTGTTCTAGCGGGAGATACGCAGTATTTT. Translation gives CASSVLAGDTQYF.

This chain joins TRBV19 and TRBJ1-1; D is ambiguous. The V end lost 2 bases, the J end lost 0 bases, and 19 bases lay between the germline ends. Germline V gives CDR1 LNHDA, CDR2 SQIVND (reference sequence). The CDR3 is made up of 18 amino acids. This CDR3 reads CASSIHGLGGGVNTEAFF. CDR3 DNA sequence: TGTGCCAGTAGTATACACGGTCTCGGAGGCGGAGTGAACACTGAAGCTTTCTTT.

CDR3 coding DNA: TGTGCCAGCAGCAGAAATCGGGCTAGCGGGAGATGGGGCCAAGAGACCCAGTACTTC. Residues: CASSRNRASGRWGQETQYF. This sequence joins TRBV7-9 and TRBJ2-5; 10 nucleotides line up with TRBD2. The CDR3 consists of 19 residues. The V gene end was trimmed by 5 bases and the J gene end by 1 base; junction bases not matched to a gene: 16. Germline-derived CDR1 and CDR2 are SEHNR and FQNEAQ (reference sequence).

V gene TRBV28 combines with J gene TRBJ2-3; a possible D gene is TRBD2 (5 bases). V lost 4 bases and J lost 5, with 13 bases in between. Germline V gives CDR1 MDHEN, CDR2 SYDVKM. This CDR3 is built from 14 residues. The CDR3 DNA follows: TGTGCCAGCAGTTCGGGGAGCATCCTAGATACGCAGTATTTT. Protein product: CASSSGSILDTQYF.

The chain links TRBV4-2 to TRBJ2-3, with TRBD2 as a possible D gene (6 bases). V dropped 4 bases and J dropped 6 bases, with 14 bases sitting between them. CDR3 length: 14 amino acids. Germline-derived CDR1 and CDR2 are LGHNA and YNFKEQ. The CDR3 protein is CASSLDPGGDTQYF. Here the CDR3 DNA reads TGTGCCAGCAGCCTCGATCCCGGAGGGGATACGCAGTATTTT.

The chain recombines TRBV5-1 with TRBJ2-7; maybe TRBD2 (5 bases). This CDR3 comprises 14 residues. V was trimmed by 4 bases and J by 2 bases, leaving 13 bases between them. In germline, CDR1 is SGHRS, CDR2 YFSETQ. Here the CDR3 DNA reads TGCGCCAGCAGCCCCCCCAGCGGACCCTACGAGCAGTACTTC. Translated, it gives CASSPPSGPYEQYF.

This clone was picked up one time. This chain connects TRBV5-1 to TRBJ1-4; 11 bases agree with TRBD1. CDR1 is SGHRS, CDR2 YFSETQ, per germline. Unmatched junction bases numbered 3, after V lost 5 bases and J lost 6 bases. This CDR3 is built from 14 residues. As DNA, the CDR3 is TGCGCCAGCAGAGCGGACAGGGGGCATGAAAAACTGTTTTTT. Translation gives CASRADRGHEKLFF.

The rearrangement uses TRBV5-8 and TRBJ1-2; D not certain. Germline lookup yields CDR1 SGHTS and CDR2 YDEGEE. The CDR3 covers 13 residues. V dropped 1 base and J dropped 5 bases, with 9 bases sitting between them. CDR3 sequence reads: CASSLFRIYGYTF. Here the CDR3 DNA reads TGTGCCAGCAGCTTGTTCCGTATTTATGGCTACACCTTC.

The CDR3 here is CASSQVYRIGTGGNQPQHF. CDR3 DNA: TGCGCCAGCAGCCAAGTCTATCGCATCGGGACAGGGGGCAATCAGCCCCAGCATTTT. The J gene is TRBJ1-5, the V gene TRBV4-3, with TRBD1 matching over 10 bases. Germline loops: CDR1 LGHNA, CDR2 YSLEER. J gave up 2 bases and V 1 base, and 11 bases lay outside the gene matches. The CDR3 is 19 amino acids.

The chain is built from TRBV20-1 and TRBJ1-2; D might be TRBD1 (6 bases). This CDR3 has 10 residues. In germline, CDR1 is DFQATT, CDR2 SNEGSKA (reference sequence). This CDR3 reads CSQTGLGYTF. The CDR3 DNA reads as TGCAGCCAAACAGGGCTTGGCTACACCTTC.

The V call is TRBV10-3, the J call TRBJ2-5, with 9 bases matching TRBD1. V was clipped by 8 bases and J by 2 bases; unmatched bases: 6. CDR1 is ENHRY, CDR2 SYGVKD, per germline. The CDR3 extends over 14 amino acids. DNA of the CDR3: TGTGCCATCTCGCCGGGACAGGGTCAAGAGACCCAGTACTTC. Its translation is CAISPGQGQETQYF.

The chain couples TRBV11-2 to TRBJ1-1, with D tentatively TRBD1 (6 bases). The V end was cut by 0 bases, the J end by 4 bases, with 12 bases between. The CDR3 length is 15 residues. Germline CDR1 and CDR2: SGHAT and FQNNGV. In nucleotides, the CDR3 is TGTGCCAGCAGCTTAGATCGGGCAGGGGCCACTGAAGCTTTCTTT. Translating it yields CASSLDRAGATEAFF.